This T cell receptor (beta chain) was obtained from a study of CD8+ T cells in alopecia areata. V lost 3 bases and J lost 2; bases outside the gene matches: 3. Germline V gene lookup returns CDR1 PRHDT and CDR2 FYEKMQ (reference sequence). CDR3 size: 15 residues. cDNA reverse transcribed from extracted RNA served as the sequencing template. The table came from immunoSEQ multiplex PCR; TCRdb's copy has only in-frame clones and leaves some out. The sample yields a few hundred thousand clones, around two fifths seen once. Stated treatment: oral pan-JAK inhibitor, 5-10 mg twice daily. This clone was counted between two and nine times.

This clonotype was obtained from a human donor with alopecia areata. The source was CD4+ T cells sorted from blood, collected around week 34, from a patient treated with tofacitinib. This chain links TRBV13 with TRBJ2-3; TRBD2 agrees at 9 bases. Written as DNA, the CDR3 is TGTGCCAGCAGCTTGAGCGGGGGGCTCACAGATACGCAGTATTTT. Translation: CASSLSGGLTDTQYF.